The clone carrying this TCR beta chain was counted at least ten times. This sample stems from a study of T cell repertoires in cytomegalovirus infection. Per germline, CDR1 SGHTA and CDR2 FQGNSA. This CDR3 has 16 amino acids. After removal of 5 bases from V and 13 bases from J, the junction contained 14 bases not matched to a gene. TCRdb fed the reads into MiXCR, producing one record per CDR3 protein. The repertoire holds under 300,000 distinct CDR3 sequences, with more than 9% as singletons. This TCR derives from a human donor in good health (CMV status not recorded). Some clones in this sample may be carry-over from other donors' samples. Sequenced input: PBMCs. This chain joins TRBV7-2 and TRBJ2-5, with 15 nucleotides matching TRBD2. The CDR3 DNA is TGTGCCAGCAGCCGGACCTGGACTAGCGGGGGGGGTAGTCCGTACTTC. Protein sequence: CASSRTWTSGGGSPYF.